These T cell receptor beta chains were read from a single sample in a study of Graves' ophthalmopathy and Graves' hyperthyroidism. TCRdb processed the multiplex PCR reads anew with MiXCR; each CDR3 protein has one entry. The table includes about 1.2 million distinct CDR3 sequences, 36% detected once. The sequenced sample consisted of peripheral blood or thyroid tissue (not recorded which). These receptors were obtained from an adult man with Graves' hyperthyroidism. Each CDR3 is given without its conserved first and last residue. Each record gives: V gene, clone size, CDR3 length, J gene, CDR3 protein. The listing skips clone size in some rows; elsewhere it reads once, few, many or a size class.

TRBV3-1	few	13	TRBJ1-6	ASKTGGLYNSPLH
TRBV2	.	15	TRBJ1-5	ASYWDSEEGGSQPQH
TRBV6-5	few	12	TRBJ1-6	ASSWTVNNSPLH
TRBV24-1	many	12	TRBJ1-5	ATSDLQTVQPQH
TRBV5-1	many	13	TRBJ2-5	ASSLPGGPQETQY
TRBV29-1	many	12	TRBJ1-1	SVGQGALNTEAF
TRBV20-1	.	12	TRBJ2-1	SARIRDRFHEQF
TRBV10-3	.	11	TRBJ1-1	ASSEQDFKEAF
TRBV27	.	13	TRBJ2-5	ASSLSWTKQEAQY
TRBV10-1	.	13	TRBJ2-7	ASSAGLAALDEQY
TRBV20-1	.	13	TRBJ2-2	SARVSLAGDGELF
TRBV20-1	many	12	TRBJ2-7	SAPRGAGWSEQY
TRBV12-3/TRBV12-4	many	12	TRBJ1-1	ASRAGQPNTEAF
TRBV20-1	many	13	TRBJ2-7	SASSRRGRAYEQY
TRBV7-2	.	11	TRBJ2-7	ASTPYSTYEQY
TRBV19	many	13	TRBJ2-7	ASSSTLWKRYEQY
TRBV7-2	.	12	TRBJ1-6	ASSPLGDNSPLH
TRBV12-3/TRBV12-4	few	13	TRBJ2-2	ASGGAGANTGELF
TRBV7-9	.	12	TRBJ2-7	ASSYVQGPYEQY
TRBV10-2	many	15	TRBJ2-7	ASKYGDDRALSYEQY
TRBV7-2	many	12	TRBJ1-1	ASSVTGKITEAF
TRBV7-8	many	14	TRBJ1-6	ASSLGRDQYNSPLH
TRBV20-1	many	9	TRBJ2-7	SASLSYEQY